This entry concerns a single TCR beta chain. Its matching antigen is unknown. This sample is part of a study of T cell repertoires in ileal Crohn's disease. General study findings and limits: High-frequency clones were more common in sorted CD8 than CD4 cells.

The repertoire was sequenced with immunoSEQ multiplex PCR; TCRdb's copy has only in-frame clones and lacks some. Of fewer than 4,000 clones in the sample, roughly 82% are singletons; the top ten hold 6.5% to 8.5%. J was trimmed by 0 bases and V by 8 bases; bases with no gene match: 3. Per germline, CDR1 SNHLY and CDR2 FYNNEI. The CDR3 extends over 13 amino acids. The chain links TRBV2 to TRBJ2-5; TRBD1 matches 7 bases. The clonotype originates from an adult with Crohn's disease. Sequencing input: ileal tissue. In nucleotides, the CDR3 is TGTGCCAGCCGGGGACAGAACCAAGAGACCCAGTACTTC. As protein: CASRGQNQETQYF.